The next 2 T cell receptor beta chains were all read from a single sample in a study of blood T cells in healthy people across ages. The second PCR ran about 6 to 12 cycles with a sample-barcoded 5' primer and J-beta primers. TCRdb recomputed calls from the 5' RACE reads with MiXCR, one row per CDR3 protein. The sample lists about 1.7 million distinct CDR3 sequences; 28% were seen once. The source material was blood. The receptors derive from a woman in her 30s in good health.

This clonotype was observed a few times. The chain carries TRBV2 and TRBJ1-2; no firm D call. Looked up from germline, CDR1 is SNHLY and CDR2 is FYNNEI. The V and J ends lost 3 bases and 3 bases respectively, with 8 bases between them. CDR3 length equals 13 residues. The CDR3 sequence: CASSDTGDYGYTF. CDR3 sequence (DNA): TGTGCCAGCAGTGACACTGGGGACTATGGCTACACCTTC.

This clonotype was seen repeatedly, ten times or more. J is TRBJ2-5 and V is TRBV28; TRBD1 aligns across 7 bases. The ends lost 4 bases at V and 7 bases at J; junction bases unmatched: 9. The CDR3 has 14 amino acids. From germline, CDR1 is MDHEN and CDR2 SYDVKM. DNA of the CDR3: TGTGCCAGCAGTTCTAGCACGGCAGGGGGGACCCAGTACTTC. Amino acid sequence: CASSSSTAGGTQYF. The full variable domain, its missing parts supplied by reference TRBV28 and TRBJ2-5, is DVKVTQSSRYLVKRTGEKVFLECVQDMDHENMFWYRQDPGLGLRLIYFSYDVKMKEKGDIPEGYSVSREKKERFSLILESASTNQTSMYLCASSSSTAGGTQYFGPGTRLLVL.